This T cell receptor beta chain appears in the sequencing data of a study of T cells in Graves' hyperthyroidism and ophthalmopathy. Amplification yielded TCR beta CDR3 regions, with RNA transcripts as the source. An initial round of RT-PCR targeting the TCR CDR3 relied on the HTBI primer set. MiXCR was run by TCRdb on the multiplex PCR reads, yielding one entry per CDR3 protein. Counted here are about 290,000 distinct CDR3 sequences, roughly an eighth occurring once; the ten biggest clones make up roughly 7.7%. This clonotype was observed many times. The target antigen is unknown. This CDR3 spans 15 amino acids. Unmatched junction bases numbered 4, after V lost 0 bases and J lost 5 bases. An absence of ophthalmopathy progression within 18 months meant stable Graves' hyperthyroidism. The PBMCs were taken from around 9.1 ml of fresh peripheral blood. Study-wide results and limits: Ophthalmopathy could be told apart from stable hyperthyroidism with a 13 V-J model.

V usage is TRBV12-3 or TRBV12-4 and J usage is TRBJ2-3; the match to TRBD2 covers 8 bases. The TCR was taken from a woman between 40 and 50 years old with Graves' hyperthyroidism. Sequenced sample: blood. The CDR3 DNA sequence: TGTGCCAGCAGTTTAGCCGGGAGGGATGGAGATACGCAGTATTTT. It specifies CASSLAGRDGDTQYF.